This T cell receptor beta chain was recovered during a study of metastatic and nonmetastatic thyroid tumors. As for the study in general: Samples came from malignant and benign thyroid patients, and repertoires were compared across blood and tumor or nodule tissue.

The entire patient cohort was treatment-naive prior to thyroid surgery. Study findings and constraints: Patients with malignant thyroid tumors reportedly had significantly higher TCR beta diversity than those with benign nodules, in blood and tumor.

Points on this clone: Its antigen remains unidentified.

Germline V gene sequence: CDR1 DFQATT, CDR2 SNEGSKA (reference sequence). J gave up 1 base and V 2 bases, and 5 bases lay outside the gene matches. There are 15 residues in the CDR3. TCRdb reassembled clones from the PCR reads with MiXCR. This table has around 19,000 clones, roughly 24% appearing once. The TCR sequence derives from a female donor with papillary thyroid cancer or a benign thyroid nodule (not recorded which). Some clones in this sample may be carry-over from other donors' samples. Sequenced input: tumor tissue. The rearrangement links TRBV20-1 to TRBJ2-7; 10 bases fit TRBD1. The CDR3 DNA is TGCAGTGCTAGATTCGGGACAGGGGCGTCCTACGAGCAGTACTTC. Translating gives CSARFGTGASYEQYF.